This T cell receptor (beta chain) originates from a study of T cells in Graves' hyperthyroidism and ophthalmopathy. The study defined stable Graves' hyperthyroidism as no ophthalmopathy progression within 18 months. From RNA transcripts, TCR beta CDR3 regions were amplified. With the HTBI primer set, the TCR CDR3 went through a first round of RT-PCR. TCRdb re-called the multiplex PCR reads with MiXCR, one entry per CDR3 protein. The table shows roughly 660,000 distinct CDR3 sequences, with roughly 17% occurring only once. This clonotype has at least ten counts. The origin of this receptor is a man aged 45 to 65 with Graves' hyperthyroidism. The sample comprised blood.

CDR3 region: CASGLYGGPYNEQFF. The CDR3 coding sequence is TGTGCTAGTGGTTTATACGGGGGTCCCTACAATGAGCAGTTCTTC. The chain couples TRBV12-5 to TRBJ2-1; possible D gene TRBD2, 6 bases. Germline V gene lookup returns CDR1 LGHNT and CDR2 FRNRAP. The CDR3 runs to 15 residues. V was pared by 3 bases and J by 2 bases, with 11 bases between.